Listed here are 29 T cell receptor beta chains from one sample, sequenced in a study of blood T cells in healthy people across ages. Through a sample-barcoded 5' primer and a J-beta primer mix, a second PCR was run for roughly 7 to 12 cycles. TCRdb ran MiXCR on the 5' RACE reads and lists one entry per CDR3 protein. Of 1.8 million or so distinct CDR3 sequences listed, about 39% were seen once; the top ten hold more than 20%. The specimen was blood. Source of these receptors: a human donor in good health.

In this sample, this clonotype turned up a few times. The chain couples TRBV3-1 to TRBJ2-5; D unclear. CDR1 is LGHDT, CDR2 YNNKEL, per germline (reference sequence). Deletions cut 3 bases from V and 5 bases from J, with 7 bases between. This CDR3 is built from 12 residues. The DNA for the CDR3 is TGTGCCAGCAGCCATCTGGCGGAGACCCAGTACTTC. Protein product: CASSHLAETQYF.

In the case of this clonotype: Compared with germline, one end of the junction differs, possibly owing to a read error. The V gene is TRBV7-2, the J gene TRBJ2-3; TRBD2 agrees at 14 bases. In germline, CDR1 is SGHTA, CDR2 FQGNSA. The CDR3 sequence is 19 residues long. The CDR3 bases are TGTGCCAGCAGCCTAGCCCACGCCCCGACTAGCGGGGGGGCAGGTACGCAGTATTTT. It specifies CASSLAHAPTSGGAGTQYF.

This clonotype was seen many times. The chain couples TRBV6-5 to TRBJ2-5; D tentatively reads TRBD1 or TRBD2 (5 bases each). Germline CDR1 reads MNHEY; CDR2 reads SVGAGI. The CDR3 contains 13 residues. V was cut by 6 bases and J by 5 bases, with 13 bases left in between. In nucleotides, the CDR3 is TGTGCCAGCAGCTCGGGACCACCGGAGACCCAGTACTTC. Its translation: CASSSGPPETQYF.

The V gene is TRBV15, the J gene TRBJ2-6; D might be TRBD2 (5 bases). V was pared by 0 bases and J by 4 bases, with 19 bases between. CDR3 length: 19 amino acids. Germline V CDR1 and CDR2: LNHNV, YYDKDF (reference sequence). This CDR3 is CATSRDEWIRGTGANVLTF. The DNA for the CDR3 is TGTGCCACCAGCAGAGATGAGTGGATACGGGGTACCGGGGCCAACGTCCTGACTTTC.

V usage is TRBV5-1 and J usage is TRBJ2-5, with 8 positions matching TRBD2. From germline, CDR1 is SGHRS and CDR2 YFSETQ. CDR3 length equals 16 residues. The J segment lost 1 base and the V segment lost 2 bases, leaving 7 bases of the junction unmatched. The CDR3 sequence is CASSFKPGGLQETQYF. The DNA of the CDR3 is TGCGCCAGCAGCTTTAAACCGGGGGGGCTCCAAGAGACCCAGTACTTC.

This clonotype was counted only a few times. V usage is TRBV4-1 and J usage is TRBJ2-7, with TRBD1 identical over 7 bases. The CDR3 covers 15 residues. V dropped 2 bases and J dropped 3; count of bases not matched to a gene: 7. Germline assignment: CDR1 MGHRA and CDR2 YSYEKL. The CDR3 here is CASSQRGAGGYEQYF. As DNA, the CDR3 is TGCGCCAGCAGCCAAAGAGGAGCAGGGGGCTACGAGCAGTACTTC.

Only a few counts were recorded for this clonotype. V is TRBV12-3 or TRBV12-4 and J is TRBJ2-5; D uncertain. Trimming stripped 2 bases from V and 4 bases from J, with 17 bases between. This CDR3 has 16 residues. Here the CDR3 reads CASSLFRRSSGETQYF. CDR3 bases: TGTGCCAGCAGTTTATTCAGAAGGAGCTCGGGAGAGACCCAGTACTTC.

This chain links TRBV6-5 with TRBJ2-5; D might be TRBD2 (5 bases). The CDR3 is 14 residues long. CDR1 is MNHEY, CDR2 SVGAGI, per germline. Trimming left V 10 bases short and J 5 bases short, with 20 bases between. CDR3 sequence (DNA): TGTGCCAACAGCCTGAGTCAAAGAGGGGAGACCCAGTACTTC. It encodes CANSLSQRGETQYF.

This clonotype was counted only a few times. V gene TRBV9 combines with J gene TRBJ2-1, with D tentatively TRBD1 (8 bases). V gave up 3 bases and J gave up 3 bases, with 16 bases separating them. CDR1 is SGDLS, CDR2 YYNGEE, per germline. This CDR3 is 16 amino acids long. The CDR3 nucleotides are TGTGCCAGCAGCGAGCGGGGACAGGTCAGCTACAATGAGCAGTTCTTC. It specifies CASSERGQVSYNEQFF.

This chain links TRBV7-9 with TRBJ2-7; possibly TRBD1 for D (6 bases). V lost 5 bases to trimming and J lost 0 bases, with 14 bases between them. CDR1 and CDR2 from the germline V gene are SEHNR and FQNEAQ (reference sequence). CDR3 length: 15 amino acids. CDR3 coding DNA: TGTGCCAGCAGCCCCATCGACAGGAGCTCCTACGAGCAGTACTTC. Its protein product is CASSPIDRSSYEQYF.

The V and J genes are TRBV29-1 and TRBJ1-2; 7 bases are shared with TRBD1. Germline CDR1 and CDR2: SQVTM and ANQGSEA. CDR3 length: 14 residues. J gave up 1 base and V 3 bases, and 5 bases lay outside the gene matches. The CDR3: CSVDGTAINYGYTF. The DNA of the CDR3 is TGCAGCGTTGATGGGACAGCCATTAACTATGGCTACACCTTC.

The chain employs TRBV19 and TRBJ2-1; possibly TRBD2 for D (5 bases). V lost 3 bases to trimming and J lost 0 bases, with 15 bases between them. Germline V gene data show CDR1 as LNHDA and CDR2 as SQIVND (reference sequence). The CDR3 is 17 amino acids. CDR3 DNA: TGTGCCAGTAGTATGGCTGGAGGTTGGAGCTCCTACAATGAGCAGTTCTTC. It encodes CASSMAGGWSSYNEQFF.

The rearrangement links TRBV5-1 to TRBJ1-2; 7 bases fit TRBD1. This CDR3 spans 15 amino acids. The germline CDR1 and CDR2 sequences are SGHRS and YFSETQ. With 0 bases clipped from V and 6 bases from J, the junction kept 8 bases outside the gene matches. DNA of the CDR3: TGCGCCAGCAGCTTGGCGACAGGGTTGGGGGATGGCTACACCTTC. This gives the protein CASSLATGLGDGYTF.

A note on this clonotype: The junction does not match germline at one end; this may be a read error. The rearrangement uses TRBV12-3 or TRBV12-4 and TRBJ2-6, with D maybe TRBD1 (5 bases). This CDR3 region has 14 residues. The CDR3 DNA reads as TGTGCCGGCAGTTTGGGGCTTGGGGCCAACGTCCTGACTTTC. It yields the protein CAGSLGLGANVLTF.

A few counts support this clonotype. This chain uses TRBV25-1 with TRBJ2-3; weak D call: TRBD2 (7 bases). Germline values: CDR1 MGHDK, CDR2 SYGVNS. The CDR3 runs 13 residues. Trimming took off 6 bases at V and 6 bases at J, with 13 bases between the two ends. The CDR3 protein is CASRRGGDDTQYF. The DNA for the CDR3 is TGTGCCAGCAGAAGGGGGGGGGATGATACGCAGTATTTT.

This clonotype was found once. V is TRBV5-1 and J is TRBJ1-1; 9 bases line up with TRBD1. CDR3 length: 15 residues. From germline, CDR1 is SGHRS and CDR2 YFSETQ. The ends lost 4 bases at V and 2 bases at J; junction bases unmatched: 6. Written as DNA, the CDR3 is TGCGCCAGCAGCCCGCGACAGGGGGATAACACTGAAGCTTTCTTT. Encoded protein: CASSPRQGDNTEAFF.

The rearrangement uses TRBV7-8 and TRBJ2-3; weak D call: TRBD1 (5 bases). Germline CDR1 and CDR2: SGHVS and FQNEAQ. There are 15 residues in the CDR3. Trimming pared 5 bases from V and 5 bases from J, leaving 17 bases between. CDR3 bases: TGTGCCAGCAGCCCGAGCAGGGTTCTGGGAGATACGCAGTATTTT. Translation: CASSPSRVLGDTQYF.

The rearrangement links TRBV4-1 to TRBJ1-2; D unclear. The ends were cut back, 0 bases at V and 3 bases at J, with 14 bases in the middle. The CDR3 length is 16 residues. The germline CDR1 and CDR2 sequences are MGHRA and YSYEKL. Here the CDR3 reads CASSQEPTEYYYGYTF. The CDR3 DNA sequence: TGCGCCAGCAGCCAAGAGCCCACAGAGTACTACTATGGCTACACCTTC.

A few counts support this clonotype. V is TRBV27 and J is TRBJ2-3; 8 nucleotides line up with TRBD2. The CDR3 is made up of 16 amino acids. The V gene's germline CDR1 is MNHEY and CDR2 SMNVEV (reference sequence). The J segment lost 0 bases and the V segment lost 5 bases, leaving 7 bases of the junction unmatched. CDR3 nucleotide sequence: TGTGCCAGCAGTCCAAGTAGCGGGGAGAGCACAGATACGCAGTATTTT. Its protein is CASSPSSGESTDTQYF.

The V and J genes are TRBV12-3 or TRBV12-4 and TRBJ2-3; D may be TRBD1 or TRBD2 (5 bases each). The CDR3 is made up of 12 amino acids. Trimming took off 4 bases at V and 8 bases at J, with 10 bases between the two ends. The CDR3 is CASSSAGGTQYF. The DNA for the CDR3 is TGTGCCAGCAGTTCCGCTGGGGGTACGCAGTATTTT.

The chain couples TRBV6-1 to TRBJ1-1, with no clear D. The CDR3 sequence is 12 residues long. With 11 bases removed from V and 7 bases from J, the gap between germline ends came to 17 bases. The V gene's germline CDR1 is MNHNS and CDR2 SASEGT. The CDR3 loop is CASRGPWSEAFF. Here the CDR3 DNA reads TGTGCCTCCCGTGGACCCTGGAGTGAAGCTTTCTTT.

The chain has TRBV11-2 and TRBJ2-5, with a possible D match to TRBD2 (5 bases). V was trimmed by 4 bases and J by 1 base, leaving 10 bases between them. Germline CDR1 reads SGHAT; CDR2 reads FQNNGV. CDR3 length equals 14 residues. CDR3 sequence (DNA): TGTGCCAGCAGCTCCACTAGTACCCAAGAGACCCAGTACTTC. Protein: CASSSTSTQETQYF.

The chain has TRBV4-3 and TRBJ1-4, with TRBD1 identical over 8 bases. The germline V gene encodes CDR1 LGHNA and CDR2 YSLEER. The junction had 13 bases not matched to a gene; V was cut back by 0 bases and J by 7 bases. This CDR3 contains 18 residues. CDR3 loop: CASSQEGSGRGRREKLFF. The CDR3 DNA reads TGCGCCAGCAGCCAAGAGGGGTCGGGCAGGGGGCGGCGTGAAAAACTGTTTTTT.

CDR3: CSAKTGLSSYEQYF. CDR3 in DNA: TGCAGTGCAAAGACAGGACTTAGCTCCTACGAGCAGTACTTC. The chain has TRBV20-1 and TRBJ2-7, with D possibly matching TRBD1 (6 bases). With 6 bases removed from V and 0 bases from J, the gap between germline ends came to 15 bases. Germline assignment: CDR1 DFQATT and CDR2 SNEGSKA (reference sequence). The CDR3 contains 14 residues.

Of note for this clonotype: A read error may produce the germline difference seen at one junction end. The rearrangement joins TRBV7-9 to TRBJ2-7, with 7 bases fitting TRBD2. The CDR3 has 16 amino acids. CDR1 and CDR2 from the germline V gene are SEHNR and FQNEAQ (reference sequence). CDR3 DNA sequence: TGTGCCAGCAGCTTAGGACAAGGGGAGGGCTCCGACGAGCAGTACTTC. Residues: CASSLGQGEGSDEQYF.

Worth noting for this clonotype: It may be a read error: a sequence one base away is much more abundant. The chain employs TRBV29-1 and TRBJ2-3; possibly TRBD2 for D (5 bases). This CDR3 is 11 amino acids long. In germline, CDR1 is SQVTM, CDR2 ANQGSEA. CDR3 protein: CGVGGGDTQYF. The CDR3 DNA follows: TGCGGCGTTGGAGGTGGTGATACGCAGTATTTT.

V and J are TRBV4-2 and TRBJ2-5, with D possibly being TRBD1 (5 bases). This CDR3 is 11 amino acids long. Per the germline V gene, CDR1 is LGHNA and CDR2 is YNFKEQ. Trimming left V 8 bases short and J 9 bases short, with 13 bases between. The CDR3 region is CASGRRGAQYF. In DNA, the CDR3 is TGTGCCAGCGGCCGTAGGGGTGCCCAGTACTTC.

This clonotype was counted a few times. The V and J genes are TRBV14 and TRBJ1-2; 8 nucleotides align to TRBD1. CDR3 length equals 15 residues. Losses at the gene ends were 4 bases for V and 4 bases for J; bases not matched to a gene: 8. CDR1 and CDR2 (germline): SGHDN, FVKESK. The CDR3 here is CASSLQGQAPYGYTF. CDR3 DNA sequence: TGTGCCAGCAGCCTACAGGGACAGGCACCCTATGGCTACACCTTC.

J is TRBJ1-5 and V is TRBV4-2; D possibly corresponds to TRBD1 (5 bases). CDR1 LGHNA and CDR2 YNFKEQ come from the germline V gene. Trimming cost V 1 base and J 1 base, with 8 bases left between them. The length of the CDR3 is 15 residues. In nucleotides, the CDR3 is TGTGCCAGCAGCCAAGGCAGGGACAGCAATCAGCCCCAGCATTTT. Translation: CASSQGRDSNQPQHF.